This T cell receptor (beta chain) was identified in a study of prognosis after radiotherapy for stage I lung cancer. This clonotype has a count of ten or more. The antigen is undetermined. By two-round multiplex PCR, the TCR beta CDR3 was amplified from genomic DNA. With primers specific to each TRBV and TRBJ gene, the first-round PCR was performed. TCRdb reanalysed the multiplex PCR reads using MiXCR and keeps one entry per CDR3 protein. The table lists fewer than 35,000 distinct CDR3 sequences, less than 35% of them singletons. Study-wide results and limits: Stereotactic body radiation therapy was followed by a fall in unique TCR clone counts, with a median of roughly 10,000 versus 7,000.

CDR3 size: 13 residues. Germline-derived CDR1 and CDR2 are MNHNS and SASEGT. Deletions cut 5 bases from V and 1 base from J, with 8 bases between. V and J are TRBV6-1 and TRBJ1-1, with D perhaps TRBD1 (5 bases). This clonotype was sampled from a donor aged 50 or older with non-small cell lung cancer. The sequences come from PBMCs, collected before or after stereotactic body radiation therapy (not recorded which). CDR3 bases: TGTGCCAGCAGTAACACAGGGAACACTGAAGCTTTCTTT. Its protein product is CASSNTGNTEAFF.